Presented here are 4 T cell receptor beta chains from one specimen sequenced in a study of cytomegalovirus exposure and HLA in healthy donors. Libraries were prepared by immunoSEQ multiplex PCR; TCRdb keeps only in-frame clonotypes and omits some of them. There are some 200,000 clones in the sample; over 80% occur only once, and 0.85% to 1.2% lies in the top ten. Sequencing was carried out using PBMCs. The receptors originated from a woman in her late teens or twenties in good health and CMV-seronegative.

This chain links TRBV2 with TRBJ1-5; 7 positions agree with TRBD1. With V trimmed by 6 bases and J by 6 bases, 8 bases remained unmatched. This CDR3 has 14 amino acids. Germline CDR1 and CDR2: SNHLY and FYNNEI. DNA for the CDR3: TGTGCCAGCAGAGCTACAGGGGATGTTCAGCCCCAGCATTTT. It yields the protein CASRATGDVQPQHF.

This chain uses TRBV27 with TRBJ1-1, with D perhaps matching TRBD1 (6 bases). V lost 0 bases and J 4 bases, leaving 12 bases between the germline ends. CDR1 and CDR2 (germline): MNHEY, SMNVEV (reference sequence). CDR3 length equals 15 residues. CDR3 protein: CASSLSASRGTEAFF. Here the CDR3 DNA reads TGTGCCAGCAGTTTATCCGCCTCCAGGGGCACTGAAGCTTTCTTT.

The chain couples TRBV6-6 to TRBJ1-1; 7 bases are a match to TRBD1. J was trimmed by 1 base and V by 6 bases; bases with no gene match: 5. CDR1 MNHNY and CDR2 SVGAGI come from the germline V gene (reference sequence). The CDR3 extends over 14 amino acids. CDR3 DNA: TGTGCCAGCAGCCGACAGGGTCGGAACACTGAAGCTTTCTTT. Amino acid sequence: CASSRQGRNTEAFF.

The V call is TRBV14, the J call TRBJ2-7; D is ambiguous. The CDR3 consists of 14 residues. CDR1 SGHDN and CDR2 FVKESK come from the germline V gene. V was clipped by 1 base and J by 6 bases, with 13 bases between them. DNA of the CDR3: TGTGCCAGCAGCCAAGTTTTGGGCGTCGGCGAGCAGTACTTC. Translating it yields CASSQVLGVGEQYF.